A single sample gave rise to the 8 T cell receptor beta chains below, sequenced in a study of T cells in pancreatic ductal adenocarcinoma. The selected patients with pancreatic ductal adenocarcinoma had surgery but no neoadjuvant therapy. TCRdb keeps only in-frame clones here, not all; method: immunoSEQ multiplex PCR. The repertoire consists of roughly 100,000 clones, with roughly 96% occurring once and the leading ten covering roughly 3.1%. Material: PBMCs. The receptor source for this set is a human donor with pancreatic ductal adenocarcinoma.

The chain combines TRBV27 with TRBJ2-7; D is perhaps TRBD2 (6 bases). V lost 8 bases and J lost 6, with 14 bases in between. Germline CDR1 is MNHEY and CDR2 is SMNVEV (reference sequence). The CDR3 has 12 amino acids. Here the CDR3 DNA reads TGTGCCAGCTCCGATCGGGGGTTCGAGCAGTACTTC. Encoded protein: CASSDRGFEQYF.

The chain uses TRBV11-2 and TRBJ2-2, with 7 bases fitting TRBD2. V lost 6 bases, J lost 4 bases, and 5 bases stayed unmatched. Germline assignment: CDR1 SGHAT and CDR2 FQNNGV. CDR3 length equals 14 residues. The CDR3 sequence: CASRRLAVTGELFF. The CDR3 DNA is TGTGCCAGCAGGAGACTAGCAGTCACCGGGGAGCTGTTTTTT.

The J gene is TRBJ2-2, the V gene TRBV19; D possibly corresponds to TRBD2 (6 bases). The germline V gene has CDR1 LNHDA and CDR2 SQIVND (reference sequence). The V gene lost 2 bases and the J gene lost 7 bases, with 11 bases spanning the gap. This CDR3 is built from 14 residues. The CDR3 DNA follows: TGTGCCAGTAGTATACGACTAGGAATCGGGGAGCTGTTTTTT. Amino acid sequence: CASSIRLGIGELFF.

This clone has a single count. The CDR3 protein is CASSVQGEETQYF. In DNA, the CDR3 is TGTGCCAGCAGTGTTCAGGGGGAAGAGACCCAGTACTTC. This rearrangement joins TRBV27 to TRBJ2-5; 7 nucleotides match TRBD1. Per the germline V gene, CDR1 is MNHEY and CDR2 is SMNVEV (reference sequence). V dropped 5 bases and J dropped 3; count of bases not matched to a gene: 3. This CDR3 contains 13 residues.

This chain uses TRBV30 with TRBJ2-5; 8 nucleotides match TRBD2. The CDR3 totals 15 residues. The V gene end was trimmed by 3 bases and the J gene end by 5 bases; junction bases not matched to a gene: 11. Germline-derived CDR1 and CDR2 are GTSNPN and SVGIG (reference sequence). The CDR3 reads CAWRRNSGTGETQYF. CDR3 nucleotide sequence: TGTGCCTGGAGGAGAAATAGCGGGACTGGTGAGACCCAGTACTTC.

This clone occurred once. The V call is TRBV9, the J call TRBJ2-1, with 12 positions matching TRBD2. The CDR3 spans 18 residues. The V and J ends lost 0 bases and 4 bases, in that order; junction bases with no gene match: 8. Germline CDR1 is SGDLS and CDR2 is YYNGEE. The CDR3 region is CASSVAAETSGSYNEQFF. CDR3 in DNA: TGTGCCAGCAGCGTAGCCGCTGAGACTAGCGGGAGTTACAATGAGCAGTTCTTC.

This chain uses TRBV12-2 with TRBJ2-7; the table's D call, TRBD2, has no DNA check behind it. TRBV12-2 constitutes a pseudogene. This CDR3 has 16 amino acids. CDR3 sequence reads: CASRGREARGTYEQYF. CDR3 nucleotides: TGTGCAAGTCGGGGCAGGGAGGCGCGTGGGACCTACGAGCAGTACTTC.

CDR3 in amino acids: CASSQWTGNGYTF. CDR3 DNA: TGTGCCAGCAGTCAATGGACAGGGAATGGCTACACCTTC. The chain couples TRBV28 to TRBJ1-2; 8 bases are a match to TRBD1. The germline V gene encodes CDR1 MDHEN and CDR2 SYDVKM. CDR3 length: 13 residues. The V gene end was trimmed by 5 bases and the J gene end by 6 bases; junction bases not matched to a gene: 5.